The 19 T cell receptor beta chains below all came from one sample that was sequenced in a study of blood T cell repertoires in COVID-19. Repertoires were generated with immunoSEQ multiplex PCR, while TCRdb's copy carries only in-frame clones and drops some. The table has about 190,000 clones, 78% seen once. The sequenced sample consisted of peripheral blood. These receptors came from a woman older than 75 with active or convalescent COVID-19.

This sequence joins TRBV28 and TRBJ2-2; 8 positions agree with TRBD1. The V and J ends lost 3 bases and 0 bases, in that order; junction bases with no gene match: 0. Germline loops: CDR1 MDHEN, CDR2 SYDVKM. This CDR3 is 15 amino acids long. The DNA of the CDR3 is TGTGCCAGCAGTTTGGACAGGGCGAACACCGGGGAGCTGTTTTTT. Amino acids: CASSLDRANTGELFF.

This clone came up once. V gene TRBV14 combines with J gene TRBJ2-3; D call uncertain. Trimming removed 2 bases from V and 1 base from J, with 7 bases in between. This CDR3 has 14 amino acids. From germline, CDR1 is SGHDN and CDR2 FVKESK. The CDR3 here is CASSQPTGTDTQYF. The CDR3 DNA follows: TGTGCCAGCAGCCAACCCACGGGCACAGATACGCAGTATTTT. The full variable domain, its missing parts supplied by reference TRBV14 and TRBJ2-3, is EAGVTQFPSHSVIEKGQTVTLRCDPISGHDNLYWYRRVMGKEIKFLLHFVKESKQDESGMPNNRFLAERTGGTYSTLKVQPAELEDSGVYFCASSQPTGTDTQYFGPGTRLTVL.

The genes are TRBV7-9 and TRBJ1-1; TRBD1 matches at 7 bases. Trimming at V came to 5 bases and at J to 0 bases, leaving 6 bases not matched to a gene. Germline V gene sequence: CDR1 SEHNR, CDR2 FQNEAQ (reference sequence). The CDR3 runs to 15 residues. CDR3 loop: CASSTPTGLNTEAFF. The CDR3 DNA is TGTGCCAGCAGCACCCCGACAGGGCTGAACACTGAAGCTTTCTTT.

V gene TRBV15 combines with J gene TRBJ1-1; 10 bases are a match to TRBD1. Trimming removed 6 bases from V and 5 bases from J; junction bases left unmatched: 9. This CDR3 is built from 15 residues. Germline assignment: CDR1 LNHNV and CDR2 YYDKDF (reference sequence). The DNA for the CDR3 is TGTGCCACCAGTAGTGGACAGGGGGTATATACTGAAGCTTTCTTT. Its protein product is CATSSGQGVYTEAFF.

The chain recombines TRBV10-1 with TRBJ1-1; D gene ambiguous. Germline assignment: CDR1 WNHNN and CDR2 SYGVQD (reference sequence). The CDR3 totals 13 residues. Trimming removed 2 bases at V and 2 bases at J, with 6 bases between. CDR3 bases: TGCGCCAGCAGTGAGACAACAAACACTGAAGCTTTCTTT. Translation gives CASSETTNTEAFF.

In its sample, this clone was seen once. The V and J genes are TRBV21-1 and TRBJ1-1; TRBD1 is the table's D call and was not checked against the DNA. TRBV21-1 is described as a pseudogene. The CDR3 sequence is 14 residues long. The DNA for the CDR3 is TGTGCCAGCAGCAAGGACAGGGGAGGTACTGAAGCTTTCTTT. This translates into CASSKDRGGTEAFF.

The chain links TRBV6-6 to TRBJ2-5; a possible D gene is TRBD2 (6 bases). Germline V gene sequence: CDR1 MNHNY, CDR2 SVGAGI (reference sequence). The length of the CDR3 is 13 residues. V was cut by 2 bases and J by 4 bases, with 8 bases left in between. CDR3 nucleotide sequence: TGTGCCAGCAGTTACCGGAGGGGAGAGACCCAGTACTTC. Its translation: CASSYRRGETQYF.

This clone was seen once. V usage is TRBV7-9 and J usage is TRBJ2-1; D not certain. CDR1 is SEHNR, CDR2 FQNEAQ, per germline (reference sequence). CDR3 length: 11 residues. Trimming cost V 5 bases and J 3 bases, with 2 bases left between them. In DNA form, the CDR3 reads TGTGCCAGCAGCCGCTACAATGAGCAGTTCTTC. Its translation is CASSRYNEQFF.

In its sample, this clone was seen once. The CDR3 is CASSKENGESNEKLFF. CDR3 DNA: TGTGCCAGCAGCAAAGAGAACGGGGAGTCTAATGAAAAACTGTTTTTT. The V call is TRBV21-1, the J call TRBJ1-4. TRBV21-1 is a pseudogene locus. The CDR3 spans 16 residues.

The chain links TRBV19 to TRBJ2-2, with 8 bases aligning to TRBD2. CDR3 length: 15 residues. Trimming cost V 7 bases and J 2 bases; bases outside gene matches: 6. CDR1 and CDR2 from the germline V gene are LNHDA and SQIVND (reference sequence). The CDR3 coding sequence is TGTGCCAGTACTACCGGGGGGGCAAACACCGGGGAGCTGTTTTTT. This sequence encodes CASTTGGANTGELFF.

The chain uses TRBV4-1 and TRBJ2-3; D is perhaps TRBD2 (6 bases). The CDR3 spans 13 residues. Trimming took off 0 bases at V and 9 bases at J, with 10 bases between the two ends. Germline V CDR1 and CDR2: MGHRA, YSYEKL. This CDR3 is CASSQDLGGTQYF. As DNA, the CDR3 is TGCGCCAGCAGCCAAGATCTGGGGGGAACGCAGTATTTT.

This clone was seen once. This chain connects TRBV18 to TRBJ1-1, with D tentatively TRBD1 (6 bases). This CDR3 contains 16 residues. Germline V gene lookup returns CDR1 KGHSH and CDR2 LQKENI. The V end was cut by 1 base, the J end by 5 bases, with 17 bases between. For the CDR3, the DNA is TGTGCCAGCTCACCACGCCAGGGAGGGGGAAGTACTGAAGCTTTCTTT. It is translated as CASSPRQGGGSTEAFF. Based on the CDR3 plus reference TRBV18 and TRBJ1-1, the full variable domain is NAGVMQNPRHLVRRRGQEARLRCSPMKGHSHVYWYRQLPEEGLKFMVYLQKENIIDESGMPKERFSAEFPKEGPSILRIQQVVRGDSAAYFCASSPRQGGGSTEAFFGQGTRLTVV.

The CDR3 loop is CASSSSGGNSGNTIYF. The CDR3 coding sequence is TGTGCCAGTAGTTCCTCAGGGGGGAACTCTGGAAACACCATATATTTT. V and J are TRBV19 and TRBJ1-3, with TRBD1 identical over 7 bases. After removal of 5 bases from V and 0 bases from J, the junction contained 7 bases not matched to a gene. The length of the CDR3 is 16 residues. Germline CDR1 LNHDA, CDR2 SQIVND (reference sequence).

The V and J genes are TRBV5-4 and TRBJ1-2; TRBD1 agrees at 8 bases. V was clipped by 5 bases and J by 6 bases; unmatched bases: 9. Germline loops: CDR1 SGHNT, CDR2 YYREEE (reference sequence). The length of the CDR3 is 14 residues. In DNA, the CDR3 is TGTGCCAGCAGTCCCGCGACAGGGGAGAATGGCTACACCTTC. Protein sequence: CASSPATGENGYTF. The full variable domain, rest sourced from reference TRBV5-4 and TRBJ1-2, is ETGVTQSPTHLIKTRGQQVTLRCSSQSGHNTVSWYQQALGQGPQFIFQYYREEENGRGNFPPRFSGLQFPNYSSELNVNALELDDSALYLCASSPATGENGYTFGSGTRLTVV.

The chain recombines TRBV18 with TRBJ2-2; D possibly corresponds to TRBD1 (5 bases). V was cut by 2 bases and J by 5 bases, with 15 bases left in between. The CDR3 is made up of 16 amino acids. Germline V gene data show CDR1 as KGHSH and CDR2 as LQKENI. CDR3 protein: CASSPRAGQGTGELFF. The CDR3 nucleotides read TGTGCCAGCTCACCAAGGGCCGGGCAGGGTACCGGGGAGCTGTTTTTT.

About this clone: A read error may account for a junction end that differs from germline. The chain combines TRBV11-2 with TRBJ1-4, with 7 bases matching TRBD1. CDR1 SGHAT and CDR2 FQNNGV come from the germline V gene. The CDR3 sequence is 12 residues long. The DNA for the CDR3 is TGTGCCAGCAGCTTAGGGGGACCGGGACAGAGATTT. Amino acid sequence: CASSLGGPGQRF.

This clone was seen a few times. The chain couples TRBV2 to TRBJ1-2; 8 nucleotides match TRBD1. Germline V lookup: CDR1 SNHLY, CDR2 FYNNEI. V shed 5 bases and J 6 bases; nucleotides not matched to a gene: 2. The CDR3 covers 12 residues. This CDR3 reads CASSRTGNGYTF. The DNA for the CDR3 is TGTGCCAGCAGTCGGACAGGGAATGGCTACACCTTC.

This chain joins TRBV19 and TRBJ1-2; no definite D call. V lost 5 bases and J lost 8, with 9 bases in between. The CDR3 totals 11 residues. Germline CDR1 LNHDA, CDR2 SQIVND (reference sequence). The CDR3 protein is CASSQKQGYTF. Here the CDR3 DNA reads TGTGCCAGTAGTCAGAAACAGGGCTACACCTTC.

The V call is TRBV9, the J call TRBJ2-1, with D unclear. CDR3 length: 12 amino acids. Germline assignment: CDR1 SGDLS and CDR2 YYNGEE. Trimming stripped 4 bases from V and 9 bases from J, with 11 bases between. For the CDR3, the DNA is TGTGCCAGCAGCTACTCTCATAGTGAGCAGTTCTTC. Translation: CASSYSHSEQFF. Complete variable domain (other parts from reference TRBV9 and TRBJ2-1): DSGVTQTPKHLITATGQRVTLRCSPRSGDLSVYWYQQSLDQGLQFLIQYYNGEERAKGNILERFSAQQFPDLHSELNLSSLELGDSALYFCASSYSHSEQFFGPGTRLTVL.